The present entry profiles one T cell receptor (beta chain) with its context. Its antigen is not known. This record comes from a study of post-analysis software for immune sequencing data. The wider study: Patients had relapsing-remitting, secondary progressive or progressive-relapsing multiple sclerosis; some lacked subtype. Findings and limits, study-wide: For normalized Chao1 diversity, multiple sclerosis patients scored significantly lower than controls did. Higher frequency in patients than in controls was seen for five TRBV segments, with TRBV5-6, TRBV5-1 and TRBV20-1 among them.

Incorporated into the TCR beta cDNA libraries were unique molecular identifiers, which served to reduce PCR and sequencing biases. From the PCR reads, TCRdb called clonotypes with MiXCR, one entry per CDR3 protein. This repertoire shows approximately 770,000 distinct CDR3 sequences, about 43% found once; its top ten account for 4% to 5%. CDR3 length: 15 residues. Trimming took 7 bases from V and 7 from J; bases not matched to a gene: 13. The TCR originated in a girl between 10 and 17 years old with multiple sclerosis. Sequencing used blood. This chain joins TRBV12-3 or TRBV12-4 and TRBJ2-1, with 7 positions matching TRBD2. CDR3 amino acids: CASTLFASGQNEQFF. CDR3 in DNA: TGTGCCAGCACCCTCTTCGCTAGCGGTCAAAATGAGCAGTTCTTC.